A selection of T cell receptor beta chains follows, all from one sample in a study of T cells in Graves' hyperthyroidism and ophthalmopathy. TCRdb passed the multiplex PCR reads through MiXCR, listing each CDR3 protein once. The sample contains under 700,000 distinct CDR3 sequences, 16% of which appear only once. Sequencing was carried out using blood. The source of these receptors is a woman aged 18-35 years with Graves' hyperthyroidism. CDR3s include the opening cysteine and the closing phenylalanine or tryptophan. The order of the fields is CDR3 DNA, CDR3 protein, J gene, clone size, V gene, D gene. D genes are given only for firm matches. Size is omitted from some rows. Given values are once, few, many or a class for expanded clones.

DNA: TGTGCCGGCCAACAGGGAGGTTACGGGGAGCTGTTTTTT; CDR3: CAGQQGGYGELFF; J: TRBJ2-2; size: few; V: TRBV12-3/TRBV12-4; D: NA
DNA: TGTGCCAGCAGCCTTCTTTCGGCCTACGAGCAGTTCTTC; CDR3: CASSLLSAYEQFF; J: TRBJ2-1; size: once; V: TRBV9; D: NA
DNA: TGCGCCAGCAGCTTGTGGGGTGGCGACGGCTACACCTTC; CDR3: CASSLWGGDGYTF; J: TRBJ1-2; size: many; V: TRBV5-1; D: NA
DNA: TGTGCCAGCAGCTCTTCCGATTTTCTGTACTATGGCTACACCTTC; CDR3: CASSSSDFLYYGYTF; J: TRBJ1-2; size: many; V: TRBV7-9; D: NA
DNA: TGTGCCAGCAGGCTTACGGGGGGGTCCGGGGAGCTGTTTTTT; CDR3: CASRLTGGSGELFF; J: TRBJ2-2; size: many; V: TRBV12-3/TRBV12-4; D: TRBD2
DNA: TGTGCCAGCACCCAGGGCGTCGGGGGGAAGAACACCGGGGAGCTGTTTTTT; CDR3: CASTQGVGGKNTGELFF; J: TRBJ2-2; size: NA; V: TRBV4-1; D: TRBD2
DNA: TGTGCCAGCAGCTCCCATCCCCGGGACTTAGTCACAGATACGCAGTATTTT; CDR3: CASSSHPRDLVTDTQYF; J: TRBJ2-3; size: many; V: TRBV7-2; D: NA
DNA: TGTGCCAGCAGTTACCAATCTAGCACAGATACGCAGTATTTT; CDR3: CASSYQSSTDTQYF; J: TRBJ2-3; size: NA; V: TRBV6-6; D: NA
DNA: TGCGCCAGCAGCTTGGGAAGTGGACAGGATCTGTACACCATATATTTT; CDR3: CASSLGSGQDLYTIYF; J: TRBJ1-3; size: many; V: TRBV5-1; D: TRBD1
DNA: TGCAGTGCTAGAGATGGAGGAGAGGAAAAACTGTTTTTT; CDR3: CSARDGGEEKLFF; J: TRBJ1-4; size: NA; V: TRBV20-1; D: NA
DNA: TGTGCCAGCAGTTTATTAAGGGGCCAGGGGACCCAGTACTTC; CDR3: CASSLLRGQGTQYF; J: TRBJ2-5; size: many; V: TRBV12-3/TRBV12-4; D: NA